This T cell receptor beta chain emerged from a study of cytomegalovirus exposure and HLA in healthy donors. About the research overall: Genetic ancestry analysis placed over 65% of the 400 or so donors that were genotyped in the Caucasian-associated cluster.

PCR primers comprised 60 Vbeta and 13 Jbeta primers. This table comes from immunoSEQ multiplex PCR, and its TCRdb copy is limited to in-frame clones, with some not included. In the table there are roughly 100,000 clones, roughly 10% of which are singletons. The germline V gene encodes CDR1 MDHEN and CDR2 SYDVKM. The CDR3 has 14 residues. V was trimmed by 4 bases and J by 2 bases, leaving 10 bases between them. This clone appeared a few times. Its antigen is as yet unknown. Overall study results and limits: CMV serostatus was the sole immune exposure information available. Cytomegalovirus status, reportedly, was diagnosed with high specificity and sensitivity by the classifier.

This clonotype was obtained from a man over 45 in good health and CMV-seropositive. The source material was PBMCs. The J gene is TRBJ2-3, the V gene TRBV28; no reliable D call. The CDR3 bases are TGTGCCAGCAGTTCCCTCAGTTTCACAGATACGCAGTATTTT. Amino acid sequence: CASSSLSFTDTQYF.